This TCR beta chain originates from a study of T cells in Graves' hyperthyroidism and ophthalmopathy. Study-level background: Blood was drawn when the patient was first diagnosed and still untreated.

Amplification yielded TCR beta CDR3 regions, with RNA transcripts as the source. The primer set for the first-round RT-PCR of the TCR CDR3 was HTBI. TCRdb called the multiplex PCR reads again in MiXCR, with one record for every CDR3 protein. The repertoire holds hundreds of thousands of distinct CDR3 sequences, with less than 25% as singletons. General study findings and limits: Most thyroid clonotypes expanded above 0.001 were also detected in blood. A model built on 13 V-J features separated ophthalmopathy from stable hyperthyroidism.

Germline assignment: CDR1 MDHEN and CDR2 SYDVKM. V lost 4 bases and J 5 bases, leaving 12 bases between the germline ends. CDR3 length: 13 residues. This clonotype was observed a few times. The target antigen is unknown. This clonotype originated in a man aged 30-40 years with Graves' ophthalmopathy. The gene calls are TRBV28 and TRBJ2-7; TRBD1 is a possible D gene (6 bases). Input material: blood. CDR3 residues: CASSYQGWDEQYF. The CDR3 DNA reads TGTGCCAGCAGTTATCAGGGGTGGGACGAGCAGTACTTC.